One sample yielded the 5 T cell receptor beta chains listed below, sequenced in a study of blood T cell repertoires in COVID-19. Assay used: immunoSEQ multiplex PCR; TCRdb lists only in-frame clones, some missing. The table lists 53,000 or so clones, about four fifths of them singletons, with approximately 15% in the top ten. The specimen was peripheral blood. These receptors came from a man between 65 and 80 years old with active COVID-19.

This chain uses TRBV7-3 with TRBJ2-1; no reliable D call. Trimming removed 5 bases at V and 5 bases at J, with 13 bases between. CDR3 length equals 14 residues. Germline assignment: CDR1 SGHTA and CDR2 FQGTGA. The CDR3: CASSLGATNNEQFF. The CDR3 bases are TGTGCCAGCAGCCTTGGAGCAACAAACAATGAGCAGTTCTTC.

V and J are TRBV29-1 and TRBJ2-2; D is ambiguous. Germline V CDR1 and CDR2: SQVTM, ANQGSEA. Trimming took 3 bases from V and 6 from J, leaving 11 bases between them. The CDR3 spans 13 residues. The chain's CDR3 is CSVEFFGPGELFF. The CDR3 DNA sequence: TGCAGCGTTGAGTTTTTTGGGCCCGGGGAGCTGTTTTTT.

V gene TRBV6-6 combines with J gene TRBJ1-2; TRBD1 matches at 10 bases. Trimming cost V 7 bases and J 3 bases; bases outside gene matches: 5. Germline values: CDR1 MNHNY, CDR2 SVGAGI (reference sequence). The CDR3 is 14 residues long. As DNA, the CDR3 is TGTGCCAGCAAAACCGGACAGGGGGACTATGGCTACACCTTC. Its translation: CASKTGQGDYGYTF.

The genes are TRBV28 and TRBJ2-3; 11 nucleotides match TRBD2. Germline V lookup: CDR1 MDHEN, CDR2 SYDVKM. The CDR3 length is 16 residues. Unmatched junction bases numbered 6, after V lost 4 bases and J lost 3 bases. The CDR3 nucleotides are TGTGCCAGCAGTTCCCCTAGCGGGAGGACGACAGATACGCAGTATTTT. Translated: CASSSPSGRTTDTQYF.

In its sample, this clone is medium-sized. The chain combines TRBV28 with TRBJ1-2; 9 nucleotides line up with TRBD1. There are 15 residues in the CDR3. V dropped 8 bases and J dropped 5; count of bases not matched to a gene: 12. Germline V gene lookup returns CDR1 MDHEN and CDR2 SYDVKM. CDR3 loop: CASDRPGQGKYGYTF. In DNA form, the CDR3 reads TGTGCCAGCGATCGACCGGGACAGGGAAAGTATGGCTACACCTTC.